These 24 T cell receptor beta chains came from one sample sequenced in a study of T cells in Graves' hyperthyroidism and ophthalmopathy. The investigators amplified TCR beta CDR3 regions from RNA transcripts. Using the HTBI primer set, a first-round RT-PCR was run on the TCR CDR3. A single record per CDR3 protein comes from TCRdb applying MiXCR to the multiplex PCR reads. The sample has under 800,000 distinct CDR3 sequences; approximately 14% are singletons. Sequencing input: blood. Receptor source: a young woman with Graves' hyperthyroidism.

This clonotype was counted at least ten times. V gene TRBV2 combines with J gene TRBJ2-2; TRBD1 agrees at 8 bases. Germline CDR1 and CDR2: SNHLY and FYNNEI. The CDR3 is made up of 13 amino acids. With V trimmed by 7 bases and J by 9 bases, 7 bases remained unmatched. The CDR3 loop is CASTTGEYRELFF. The CDR3 bases are TGTGCCAGCACGACAGGGGAGTATAGGGAGCTGTTTTTT.

This clonotype was observed a few times. The chain is built from TRBV24-1 and TRBJ2-1, with a tentative D call TRBD2 (6 bases). CDR3 length: 16 amino acids. Germline loops: CDR1 KGHDR, CDR2 SFDVKD. V lost 4 bases and J 5 bases, leaving 17 bases between the germline ends. The CDR3 DNA follows: TGTGCCACCAGTGACCCCTTAGCGGCCCTAGACAATGAGCAGTTCTTC. This gives the protein CATSDPLAALDNEQFF.

This clonotype was seen at least ten times. The chain joins TRBV7-3 to TRBJ2-3, with D uncertain. This CDR3 contains 15 residues. Germline V CDR1 and CDR2: SGHTA, FQGTGA. Trimming took off 1 base at V and 0 bases at J, with 8 bases between the two ends. CDR3 protein: CASSLSTASTDTQYF. CDR3 sequence (DNA): TGTGCCAGCAGCTTAAGTACGGCTAGCACAGATACGCAGTATTTT. Full variable domain (remainder filled in from reference TRBV7-3 and TRBJ2-3): GAGVSQTPSNKVTEKGKYVELRCDPISGHTALYWYRQSLGQGPEFLIYFQGTGAADDSGLPNDRFFAVRPEGSVSTLKIQRTERGDSAVYLCASSLSTASTDTQYFGPGTRLTVL.

This clonotype occurred many times. The chain combines TRBV2 with TRBJ1-2, with a weak D call TRBD1 (5 bases). The CDR3 contains 15 residues. Trimming removed 0 bases at V and 6 bases at J, with 14 bases between. Per germline, CDR1 SNHLY and CDR2 FYNNEI. The CDR3 DNA is TGTGCCAGCAGTGAAGCGGTGGGACCAATGGATGGCTACACCTTC. Residues: CASSEAVGPMDGYTF.

This clonotype has only a few counts. The chain carries TRBV10-3 and TRBJ2-7; perhaps TRBD2 as D (6 bases). The germline V gene encodes CDR1 ENHRY and CDR2 SYGVKD. Trimming removed 6 bases at V and 2 bases at J, with 11 bases between. The CDR3 extends over 13 amino acids. The CDR3 sequence: CAIRVSGTYEQYF. The CDR3, as DNA: TGTGCCATCAGGGTTAGCGGAACCTACGAGCAGTACTTC.

This rearrangement joins TRBV28 to TRBJ2-5; possibly TRBD2 for D (6 bases). Germline CDR1 MDHEN, CDR2 SYDVKM. The CDR3 contains 14 residues. V was pared by 7 bases and J by 4 bases, with 16 bases between. The DNA for the CDR3 is TGTGCCAGCACTGATTACGCGGGGAGAGAGACCCAGTACTTC. It specifies CASTDYAGRETQYF.

The CDR3 DNA follows: TGCAGCGTTGAATCGGTAGCGGGAGTAGGTGGAAATGAGCAGTTCTTC. Its protein is CSVESVAGVGGNEQFF. The rearrangement links TRBV29-1 to TRBJ2-1; 9 bases are a match to TRBD2. The CDR3 sequence is 16 residues long. J was trimmed by 7 bases and V by 2 bases; bases with no gene match: 12. Germline values: CDR1 SQVTM, CDR2 ANQGSEA.

This clonotype was recorded many times. CDR3 residues: CSAALTGGNEQFF. The CDR3 nucleotides read TGCAGTGCTGCCCTTACAGGGGGAAATGAGCAGTTCTTC. This rearrangement joins TRBV20-1 to TRBJ2-1, with 8 bases identical to TRBD1. This CDR3 has 13 residues. Germline V gene lookup returns CDR1 DFQATT and CDR2 SNEGSKA (reference sequence). Trimming at V came to 5 bases and at J to 7 bases, leaving 7 bases not matched to a gene.

V gene TRBV20-1 combines with J gene TRBJ2-1; 8 positions match TRBD2. The ends lost 6 bases at V and 3 bases at J; junction bases unmatched: 13. The CDR3 is made up of 16 amino acids. Germline V gene data show CDR1 as DFQATT and CDR2 as SNEGSKA (reference sequence). CDR3 sequence (DNA): TGCAGTGCCCTCAGTGGGGCGGGGGGACTCTACAATGAGCAGTTCTTC. It codes for CSALSGAGGLYNEQFF.

This chain links TRBV4-3 with TRBJ2-7, with D perhaps being TRBD1 or TRBD2 (5 bases each). CDR3 length equals 15 residues. Between the trimmed V and J ends, which lost 0 bases and 3 bases, there was a span of 12 bases. Germline CDR1 reads LGHNA; CDR2 reads YSLEER. This CDR3 is CASSQDVGVDYEQYF. The DNA for the CDR3 is TGCGCCAGCAGCCAAGATGTGGGGGTTGACTACGAGCAGTACTTC.

This sequence joins TRBV10-3 and TRBJ2-5, with 14 bases fitting TRBD2. Losses at the gene ends were 4 bases for V and 5 bases for J; bases not matched to a gene: 12. Germline CDR1 reads ENHRY; CDR2 reads SYGVKD. The CDR3 is made up of 18 amino acids. The CDR3, as DNA: TGTGCCATCAGTGCACCGGGACTAGCGGGAGAATGGGAGGAGACCCAGTACTTC. Protein sequence: CAISAPGLAGEWEETQYF.

This clonotype was picked up many times. This sequence joins TRBV28 and TRBJ2-1; TRBD2 aligns across 12 bases. CDR1 is MDHEN, CDR2 SYDVKM, per germline. Trimming cost V 2 bases and J 8 bases; bases outside gene matches: 4. This CDR3 contains 15 residues. CDR3 protein: CASSLGLAGMDEQFF. Written as DNA, the CDR3 is TGTGCCAGCAGTTTAGGACTAGCGGGAATGGATGAGCAGTTCTTC.

For this clonotype: An end of the junction differs from the germline gene, which may be a read error. CDR3 in DNA: TGCAGTGCTAGGTCTCCAACCAGGGGGACAGATACGCGGTATTTT. Translating it yields CSARSPTRGTDTRYF. The V call is TRBV20-1, the J call TRBJ2-3, with 7 bases lining up with TRBD1. This CDR3 contains 15 residues. Per germline, CDR1 DFQATT and CDR2 SNEGSKA (reference sequence).

This clonotype was seen a handful of times. The chain joins TRBV29-1 to TRBJ1-5; D is ambiguous. This CDR3 contains 13 residues. Germline-derived CDR1 and CDR2 are SQVTM and ANQGSEA. Trimming pared 0 bases from V and 3 bases from J, leaving 6 bases between. CDR3 in DNA: TGCAGCGTTGAAGATGATCCCAATCAGCCCCAGCATTTT. Translated, it gives CSVEDDPNQPQHF.

Note on this clonotype: One junction end does not reproduce the germline sequence, and a read error may be involved. The chain employs TRBV6-1 and TRBJ1-5; maybe TRBD1 (6 bases). The CDR3 spans 16 residues. Per germline, CDR1 MNHNS and CDR2 SASEGT. The CDR3 sequence is CAISGTGLISNQPQHF. In nucleotides, the CDR3 is TGTGCCATCAGTGGCACAGGGTTGATTAGCAATCAGCCCCAGCATTTT.

This chain links TRBV4-3 with TRBJ1-1; D is perhaps TRBD1 (5 bases). The V gene's germline CDR1 is LGHNA and CDR2 YSLEER. V dropped 1 base and J dropped 3 bases, with 15 bases sitting between them. CDR3 length: 16 amino acids. The DNA for the CDR3 is TGCGCCAGCAGCCAAGGTCTCGGGGGAGGGGACACTGAAGCTTTCTTT. Its protein product is CASSQGLGGGDTEAFF.

There are a few counts of this clonotype. This chain uses TRBV4-1 with TRBJ1-6; D gene uncertain. Germline-derived CDR1 and CDR2 are MGHRA and YSYEKL. V was cut by 4 bases and J by 7 bases, with 17 bases left in between. This CDR3 has 16 residues. The CDR3 here is CASSLRGYLFNSPLHF. As DNA, the CDR3 is TGCGCCAGCAGCCTACGGGGATACCTATTCAATTCACCCCTCCACTTT.

This clonotype was detected a few times. The chain links TRBV20-1 to TRBJ2-1, with TRBD1 matching over 7 bases. The V and J ends lost 1 base and 13 bases, in that order; junction bases with no gene match: 7. CDR3 length: 12 amino acids. In germline, CDR1 is DFQATT, CDR2 SNEGSKA (reference sequence). As DNA, the CDR3 is TGCAGTGCTAGAGCCCCGGGACAGAGCCAGTTCTTC. As protein: CSARAPGQSQFF.

The sample holds many counts of this clonotype. The chain combines TRBV3-1 with TRBJ2-3; unclear D gene. Germline loops: CDR1 LGHDT, CDR2 YNNKEL (reference sequence). The CDR3 is made up of 13 amino acids. Trimming cost V 5 bases and J 4 bases, with 10 bases left between them. This CDR3 is CASSKTVADTQYF. The CDR3 region has the DNA TGTGCCAGCAGCAAGACTGTGGCAGATACGCAGTATTTT.

CDR3 residues: CASSFSRDPSPDTQYF. For the CDR3, the DNA is TGTGCCAGCAGCTTTTCGCGGGACCCCTCTCCGGATACGCAGTATTTT. The V and J genes are TRBV13 and TRBJ2-3; a weak D match, TRBD2 (6 bases). V lost 3 bases, J lost 6 bases, and 19 bases lay in between. Germline assignment: CDR1 PRHDT and CDR2 FYEKMQ (reference sequence). The CDR3 runs to 16 residues.

The chain is built from TRBV4-1 and TRBJ2-2, with no clear D. The V gene's germline CDR1 is MGHRA and CDR2 YSYEKL. The CDR3 is 19 amino acids. V was cut by 4 bases and J by 4 bases, with 25 bases left in between. The CDR3 DNA sequence: TGCGCCAGCAGCCGAGGCGGCCCCGACGCCGATACTGCCACCGGGGAGCTGTTTTTT. As protein: CASSRGGPDADTATGELFF.

Many counts were recorded for this clonotype. CDR3 sequence reads: CASSESEGYTDTQYF. CDR3 sequence (DNA): TGCGCCAGCAGTGAGTCGGAAGGGTACACAGATACGCAGTATTTT. The chain recombines TRBV10-1 with TRBJ2-3; D not certain. The CDR3 runs 15 residues. Germline V lookup: CDR1 WNHNN, CDR2 SYGVQD (reference sequence). Trimming left V 0 bases short and J 2 bases short, with 9 bases between.

The chain joins TRBV11-2 to TRBJ2-3; TRBD2 aligns across 9 bases. The ends lost 5 bases at V and 6 bases at J; junction bases unmatched: 6. Germline loops: CDR1 SGHAT, CDR2 FQNNGV. This CDR3 has 14 amino acids. CDR3 region: CASSTGLAYDTQYF. The CDR3 DNA reads as TGTGCCAGCAGCACGGGACTAGCATACGATACGCAGTATTTT. The full variable domain, completed using reference TRBV11-2 and TRBJ2-3, is EAGVAQSPRYKIIEKRQSVAFWCNPISGHATLYWYQQILGQGPKLLIQFQNNGVVDDSQLPKDRFSAERLKGVDSTLKIQPAKLEDSAVYLCASSTGLAYDTQYFGPGTRLTVL.

The CDR3 is CASSGPGPDLDTFGYTF. The CDR3 bases are TGTGCCAGCAGCGGCCCGGGACCTGATCTTGACACATTTGGCTACACCTTC. This chain connects TRBV9 to TRBJ1-2; the D gene is possibly TRBD1 (5 bases). V was clipped by 3 bases and J by 7 bases, with 25 bases between them. This CDR3 has 17 residues. Germline V gives CDR1 SGDLS, CDR2 YYNGEE. The variable domain in full, with the rest retrieved from reference TRBV9 and TRBJ1-2, is DSGVTQTPKHLITATGQRVTLRCSPRSGDLSVYWYQQSLDQGLQFLIQYYNGEERAKGNILERFSAQQFPDLHSELNLSSLELGDSALYFCASSGPGPDLDTFGYTFGSGTRLTVV.